This TCR beta chain was retrieved from a study of immune heterogeneity within non-small cell lung tumors. Overall study results and limits: T-cell clonality in a given local region correlated moderately yet significantly with the local tumor mutational burden (R about 0.3).

TCR beta CDR3 was amplified by multiplex PCR using 32 V and 13 J primers. TCRdb independently ran MiXCR on the multiplex PCR reads; one entry per CDR3 protein. Altogether 5,000 to 6,500 distinct CDR3 sequences are present, about a fifth being singletons, with the ten largest covering roughly 17%. This CDR3 is built from 11 residues. Germline V gene data show CDR1 as DFQATT and CDR2 as SNEGSKA (reference sequence). Trimming took off 8 bases at V and 4 bases at J, with 11 bases between the two ends. Many counts were recorded for this clonotype. As yet, its antigen is unknown. TCRs were amplified from around 660 ng gDNA of bulk tumor per sample. Several biopsies were spaced far apart within each primary tumor and obtained as surgery took place. Curative surgical treatment was performed in patients who had newly diagnosed, untreated non-small cell lung cancer.

The source of this sequence is a man aged 60-69 years with non-small cell lung cancer. Sample: lung tumor tissue. This rearrangement joins TRBV20-1 to TRBJ2-5; D call uncertain. The CDR3 spells CSYEYRETQYF. The CDR3 DNA sequence: TGCAGTTACGAGTACCGAGAGACCCAGTACTTC.